The clone carrying this T cell receptor (beta chain) was recorded at least ten times. As yet, its antigen is unknown. From the RT-PCR reads, TCRdb called clonotypes with MiXCR, one entry per CDR3 protein. The sample holds 650,000 or so distinct CDR3 sequences, around 13% seen once. Germline V gene sequence: CDR1 SEHNR, CDR2 FQNEAQ (reference sequence). CDR3 length: 15 amino acids. The V gene lost 3 bases and the J gene lost 10 bases, with 16 bases spanning the gap. The sample is drawn from a study of response to subunit inactivated influenza vaccine. General observations from the study: It was the authors' suggestion that each seasonal influenza vaccination recruits few new T cells.

The chain is built from TRBV7-9 and TRBJ1-6, with D possibly being TRBD1 (5 bases). The source was PBMCs from blood, collected 14 days before vaccination. The receptor was isolated from a man aged 45-65 years who received an inactivated influenza vaccine. In nucleotides, the CDR3 is TGTGCCAGCAGCTTGGACAAGTATTCCCGGTCACCCCTCCACTTT. This gives the protein CASSLDKYSRSPLHF.